This T cell receptor (beta chain) was recovered during a study of blood T cell repertoires in COVID-19. Study in general: Acute-phase and convalescent COVID-19 samples originated in the United States, Italy and Spain. PBMCs, B-cell-depleted T cells, or T cells provided the cDNA or gDNA that made up the material.

Per the original data handling: Amplification of reference gene primers provided the estimated nucleated cell counts. Produced via immunoSEQ multiplex PCR; TCRdb's table is partial and in-frame only. Clone size and the V and J calls come from that table; the DNA yielded D and trimming. The sample lists about 70,000 clones; 80% were seen once. The V and J ends lost 4 bases and 0 bases, in that order; junction bases with no gene match: 22. The CDR3 contains 22 residues. Germline values: CDR1 MNHEY, CDR2 SMNVEV (reference sequence). This clone was observed a single time. This clonotype was sampled from a man in his 70s who had recovered from COVID-19. J is TRBJ2-1 and V is TRBV27; 9 bases match TRBD2. The sequenced sample was peripheral blood. CDR3 protein: CASSWWDIKEGGREGSYNEQFF. For the CDR3, the DNA is TGTGCCAGCAGTTGGTGGGACATAAAAGAAGGAGGGCGGGAGGGCTCCTACAATGAGCAGTTCTTC.